The 31 T cell receptor beta chains given below trace back to one sample, sequenced in a study of blood T cell repertoires in COVID-19. Here immunoSEQ multiplex PCR was the method, and the copy in TCRdb shows in-frame clones only, minus some. The data hold 210,000 or so clones, with roughly 87% observed a single time. The sample was peripheral blood. The receptors were gathered from a man in his forties with active or convalescent COVID-19.

The chain joins TRBV5-4 to TRBJ1-4; the D gene is possibly TRBD1 (5 bases). In germline, CDR1 is SGHNT, CDR2 YYREEE (reference sequence). CDR3 length equals 16 residues. Trimming took 2 bases from V and 2 from J, leaving 13 bases between them. CDR3 in DNA: TGTGCCAGCAGCTTTCGGTCCGGGGGTACTAATGAAAAACTGTTTTTT. This gives the protein CASSFRSGGTNEKLFF.

The chain is built from TRBV15 and TRBJ2-3; 8 nucleotides agree with TRBD2. The length of the CDR3 is 16 residues. Germline V gene lookup returns CDR1 LNHNV and CDR2 YYDKDF (reference sequence). The J segment lost 2 bases and the V segment lost 1 base, leaving 5 bases of the junction unmatched. The CDR3 DNA is TGTGCCACCAGCAGAGTGGTAGCGGGGCCCACAGATACGCAGTATTTT. As protein: CATSRVVAGPTDTQYF.

The chain combines TRBV27 with TRBJ2-7, with TRBD1 matching over 11 bases. After removal of 2 bases from V and 2 bases from J, the junction contained 2 bases not matched to a gene. This CDR3 has 15 residues. CDR1 is MNHEY, CDR2 SMNVEV, per germline (reference sequence). CDR3 protein: CASSLLGQGAYEQYF. The CDR3 region has the DNA TGTGCCAGCAGTTTACTGGGACAGGGGGCCTACGAGCAGTACTTC.

The rearrangement uses TRBV28 and TRBJ2-6; tentative D call: TRBD1 (6 bases). The CDR3 runs 21 residues. Germline V gene data show CDR1 as MDHEN and CDR2 as SYDVKM. V was cut by 3 bases and J by 2 bases, with 26 bases left in between. The DNA for the CDR3 is TGTGCCAGCAGTTTTCTATACAATTCAGGGGTCCAGGGGACTGGGGCCAACGTCCTGACTTTC. This codes for CASSFLYNSGVQGTGANVLTF.

This clone was seen just once. The chain uses TRBV27 and TRBJ1-1; unclear D gene. There are 11 residues in the CDR3. Trimming removed 2 bases from V and 6 bases from J, with 4 bases in between. Per the germline V gene, CDR1 is MNHEY and CDR2 is SMNVEV (reference sequence). Here the CDR3 reads CASSLRAEAFF. The CDR3 DNA sequence: TGTGCCAGCAGTTTAAGAGCTGAAGCTTTCTTT.

This rearrangement joins TRBV2 to TRBJ1-6; D might be TRBD1 (6 bases). The V gene lost 10 bases and the J gene lost 10 bases, with 26 bases spanning the gap. The germline V gene has CDR1 SNHLY and CDR2 FYNNEI. The CDR3 spans 16 residues. This CDR3 is CATSLTGGAGGSPLHF. In DNA form, the CDR3 reads TGTGCCACCTCCCTCACCGGGGGGGCCGGGGGGTCACCCCTCCACTTT.

This chain joins TRBV28 and TRBJ2-1; no reliable D call. Trimming took 3 bases from V and 10 from J, leaving 7 bases between them. The CDR3 runs 11 residues. The V gene's germline CDR1 is MDHEN and CDR2 SYDVKM. The CDR3 bases are TGTGCCAGCAGTTTTCCCGGGGAGCAGTTCTTC. This sequence encodes CASSFPGEQFF.

This chain links TRBV11-2 with TRBJ2-1; no clear D. V lost 2 bases to trimming and J lost 5 bases, with 10 bases between them. Per the germline V gene, CDR1 is SGHAT and CDR2 is FQNNGV. The CDR3 runs 14 residues. The CDR3 spells CASSLKPENNEQFF. The CDR3 DNA follows: TGTGCCAGCAGCTTAAAGCCCGAGAACAATGAGCAGTTCTTC.

This CDR3 reads CASSPWDRVGGELFF. The CDR3 nucleotides are TGTGCCAGCAGTCCGTGGGACAGGGTTGGCGGGGAGCTGTTTTTT. The rearrangement joins TRBV27 to TRBJ2-2, with 9 bases matching TRBD1. V shed 5 bases and J 7 bases; nucleotides not matched to a gene: 8. The CDR3 is 15 residues long. In germline, CDR1 is MNHEY, CDR2 SMNVEV (reference sequence).

V and J are TRBV24-1 and TRBJ1-2, with D tentatively TRBD1 (5 bases). The V gene lost 3 bases and the J gene lost 5 bases, with 6 bases spanning the gap. The CDR3 is 12 amino acids. Germline V CDR1 and CDR2: KGHDR, SFDVKD. CDR3 coding DNA: TGTGCCACCAGTGATGCAGGGTATGGCTACACCTTC. This gives the protein CATSDAGYGYTF.

The J gene is TRBJ2-1, the V gene TRBV19; 7 nucleotides align to TRBD1. CDR3 size: 12 residues. CDR1 is LNHDA and CDR2 is SQIVND in the germline V gene (reference sequence). The J segment lost 4 bases and the V segment lost 7 bases, leaving 1 base of the junction unmatched. The CDR3 sequence: CASTTGYNEQFF. In nucleotides, the CDR3 is TGTGCCAGTACGACAGGGTACAATGAGCAGTTCTTC.

The chain employs TRBV5-1 and TRBJ1-6; TRBD1 aligns across 9 bases. Losses at the gene ends were 5 bases for V and 4 bases for J; bases not matched to a gene: 19. This CDR3 is 20 amino acids long. CDR1 is SGHRS, CDR2 YFSETQ, per germline. CDR3 in DNA: TGCGCCAGCAGTATCGGCGCAACGGGACAGGGAACCGGGTATAATTCACCCCTCCACTTT. As protein: CASSIGATGQGTGYNSPLHF.

The rearrangement joins TRBV29-1 to TRBJ2-1; 8 nucleotides line up with TRBD1. Germline V gene sequence: CDR1 SQVTM, CDR2 ANQGSEA. V gave up 5 bases and J gave up 5 bases; unmatched junction bases: 11. CDR3 length: 15 amino acids. CDR3 in amino acids: CSVTELGTGDNEQFF. The CDR3 coding sequence is TGCAGCGTTACGGAACTCGGGACAGGTGACAATGAGCAGTTCTTC.

This clone was recorded only once. The rearrangement uses TRBV11-2 and TRBJ2-3; D uncertain. The CDR3 extends over 15 amino acids. CDR1 and CDR2 (germline): SGHAT, FQNNGV. Trimming cost V 0 bases and J 1 base, with 8 bases left between them. CDR3 region: CASSLELRGTDTQYF. The CDR3 DNA reads TGTGCCAGCAGCTTAGAGCTCCGGGGCACAGATACGCAGTATTTT. The whole variable domain, filled in from reference TRBV11-2 and TRBJ2-3, reads EAGVAQSPRYKIIEKRQSVAFWCNPISGHATLYWYQQILGQGPKLLIQFQNNGVVDDSQLPKDRFSAERLKGVDSTLKIQPAKLEDSAVYLCASSLELRGTDTQYFGPGTRLTVL.

The rearrangement links TRBV27 to TRBJ2-1, with D possibly being TRBD2 (6 bases). The CDR3 totals 14 residues. The germline V and J ends were trimmed by 8 bases and 5 bases, with 16 bases remaining between them. The germline V gene has CDR1 MNHEY and CDR2 SMNVEV (reference sequence). The CDR3 loop is CASSWAGGDNEQFF. The CDR3 DNA is TGTGCCAGCTCGTGGGCAGGCGGGGACAATGAGCAGTTCTTC.

V usage is TRBV13 and J usage is TRBJ2-5, with D possibly matching TRBD2 (5 bases). Germline values: CDR1 PRHDT, CDR2 FYEKMQ (reference sequence). CDR3 length: 14 residues. Trimming removed 0 bases from V and 6 bases from J, with 11 bases in between. The CDR3 reads CASSLGDSAKTQYF. DNA for the CDR3: TGTGCCAGCAGCTTAGGCGATAGCGCTAAGACCCAGTACTTC.

The CDR3 DNA reads as TGTGCCAGCAGCTTGGAGGGCATGTCTTTCTTT. Amino acids: CASSLEGMSFF. The rearrangement links TRBV7-9 to TRBJ1-1; D is unresolved. The CDR3 sequence is 11 residues long. Between the trimmed V and J ends, which lost 3 bases and 12 bases, there was a span of 11 bases. Germline loops: CDR1 SEHNR, CDR2 FQNEAQ (reference sequence).

V and J are TRBV19 and TRBJ1-1; no clear D. This CDR3 contains 14 residues. CDR1 and CDR2 (germline): LNHDA, SQIVND (reference sequence). V gave up 8 bases and J gave up 0 bases, with 13 bases separating them. CDR3 protein: CASSRNSMNTEAFF. The CDR3 coding sequence is TGTGCCAGTTCACGAAACTCGATGAACACTGAAGCTTTCTTT.

V gene TRBV1 combines with J gene TRBJ2-7; the D call of TRBD1 is as the table states it, not checked on the DNA. TRBV1 counts as a pseudogene. The CDR3 runs 14 residues. This chain's CDR3 is CTSRWGASSYEQYF. The CDR3 DNA reads TGCACCAGCAGGTGGGGCGCCAGCTCCTACGAGCAGTACTTC.

The V and J genes are TRBV19 and TRBJ2-3; 13 bases line up with TRBD2. There are 16 residues in the CDR3. Germline-derived CDR1 and CDR2 are LNHDA and SQIVND (reference sequence). With 5 bases clipped from V and 1 base from J, the junction kept 3 bases outside the gene matches. The CDR3 DNA reads as TGTGCCAGTAGTGCCGGGACTAGCGGGGGCACAGATACGCAGTATTTT. The encoded protein is CASSAGTSGGTDTQYF. Supplemented by reference TRBV19 and TRBJ2-3, the full variable domain reads DGGITQSPKYLFRKEGQNVTLSCEQNLNHDAMYWYRQDPGQGLRLIYYSQIVNDFQKGDIAEGYSVSREKKESFPLTVTSAQKNPTAFYLCASSAGTSGGTDTQYFGPGTRLTVL.

The rearrangement uses TRBV5-4 and TRBJ1-3, with a tentative D call TRBD1 (5 bases). CDR1 SGHNT and CDR2 YYREEE come from the germline V gene (reference sequence). V was trimmed by 4 bases and J by 0 bases, leaving 11 bases between them. This CDR3 has 15 amino acids. The CDR3 protein is CASSLQRGSGNTIYF. In nucleotides, the CDR3 is TGTGCCAGCAGCCTCCAAAGGGGCTCTGGAAACACCATATATTTT.

This clone was seen once. V is TRBV3-1 (or the pseudogene TRBV3-2) and J is TRBJ1-2; the D gene is possibly TRBD1 (5 bases). V lost 0 bases to trimming and J lost 3 bases, with 8 bases between them. Germline CDR1 is LGHDT and CDR2 is YNNKEL (reference sequence). The CDR3 is made up of 14 amino acids. CDR3 region: CASSQDRVDYGYTF. The CDR3 DNA reads as TGTGCCAGCAGCCAAGACAGGGTTGACTATGGCTACACCTTC.

The V gene is TRBV4-2, the J gene TRBJ2-1, with TRBD2 identical over 8 bases. This CDR3 is built from 18 residues. Germline V gene sequence: CDR1 LGHNA, CDR2 YNFKEQ. With 8 bases clipped from V and 6 bases from J, the junction kept 21 bases outside the gene matches. In DNA form, the CDR3 reads TGTGCCAGCGGGGGCTGGGTATCACCGGGACTAGTAGGCAATGAGCAGTTCTTC. Its translation is CASGGWVSPGLVGNEQFF.

The V gene is TRBV6-5, the J gene TRBJ2-3; TRBD1 agrees at 12 bases. The J segment lost 4 bases and the V segment lost 1 base, leaving 0 bases of the junction unmatched. Germline loops: CDR1 MNHEY, CDR2 SVGAGI. The CDR3 length is 15 residues. The CDR3 bases are TGTGCCAGCAGTTACTGGGACAGGGGGCCAGATACGCAGTATTTT. This translates into CASSYWDRGPDTQYF.

The V gene is TRBV4-1, the J gene TRBJ1-6; tentative D call: TRBD1 (5 bases). The CDR3 has 14 amino acids. Germline V gene data show CDR1 as MGHRA and CDR2 as YSYEKL. V dropped 0 bases and J dropped 8 bases, with 8 bases sitting between them. This chain's CDR3 is CASSQEGGDSPLHF. CDR3 coding DNA: TGCGCCAGCAGCCAAGAGGGAGGGGATTCACCCCTCCACTTT.

This sequence joins TRBV28 and TRBJ2-6, with 11 bases matching TRBD1. Germline lookup yields CDR1 MDHEN and CDR2 SYDVKM. V was pared by 3 bases and J by 0 bases, with 10 bases of the junction left unmatched. The CDR3 runs 20 residues. As DNA, the CDR3 is TGTGCCAGCAGTTTTGCCGGGACAGGGGGTATTCTCTCTGGGGCCAACGTCCTGACTTTC. Residues: CASSFAGTGGILSGANVLTF.

The CDR3 DNA reads TGTGCCAGCAGTACCCGGGACAGGGGGCTGTGGGGAAACACCATATATTTT. This encodes CASSTRDRGLWGNTIYF. The V call is TRBV28, the J call TRBJ1-3; 12 nucleotides line up with TRBD1. This CDR3 has 17 residues. Germline values: CDR1 MDHEN, CDR2 SYDVKM. With 5 bases clipped from V and 4 bases from J, the junction kept 9 bases outside the gene matches. The whole variable domain, filled in from reference TRBV28 and TRBJ1-3, reads DVKVTQSSRYLVKRTGEKVFLECVQDMDHENMFWYRQDPGLGLRLIYFSYDVKMKEKGDIPEGYSVSREKKERFSLILESASTNQTSMYLCASSTRDRGLWGNTIYFGEGSWLTVV.

This rearrangement joins TRBV7-3 to TRBJ2-7; TRBD1 matches at 9 bases. V gave up 5 bases and J gave up 6 bases; unmatched junction bases: 5. CDR3 length: 13 amino acids. Germline values: CDR1 SGHTA, CDR2 FQGTGA. The CDR3 sequence: CASSLGQGGEQYF. In DNA, the CDR3 is TGTGCCAGCAGCCTGGGACAGGGAGGCGAGCAGTACTTC.

The chain couples TRBV15 to TRBJ2-7; D gene uncertain. Between the trimmed V and J ends, which lost 0 bases and 0 bases, there was a span of 3 bases. Germline CDR1 LNHNV, CDR2 YYDKDF (reference sequence). The CDR3 covers 13 residues. The CDR3 bases are TGTGCCACCAGCAGAGACAGCTCCTACGAGCAGTACTTC. This gives the protein CATSRDSSYEQYF.

This chain connects TRBV3-1 (or the pseudogene TRBV3-2) to TRBJ2-2, with D perhaps TRBD2 (7 bases). CDR1 LGHDT and CDR2 YNNKEL come from the germline V gene (reference sequence). Trimming took off 4 bases at V and 5 bases at J, with 17 bases between the two ends. The CDR3 runs to 16 residues. CDR3: CASSLLGGARTGELFF. Here the CDR3 DNA reads TGTGCCAGCAGCCTCCTAGGGGGGGCGCGGACCGGGGAGCTGTTTTTT.

This clone was seen once. The V and J genes are TRBV28 and TRBJ2-3, with TRBD2 matching over 7 bases. The V gene's germline CDR1 is MDHEN and CDR2 SYDVKM. The CDR3 length is 15 residues. V shed 2 bases, J shed 1 base, and the junction held 3 bases outside the gene matches. The CDR3 loop is CASSLPTSGTDTQYF. The CDR3 DNA sequence: TGTGCCAGCAGTTTACCCACTAGCGGCACAGATACGCAGTATTTT. The full variable domain, its missing parts supplied by reference TRBV28 and TRBJ2-3, is DVKVTQSSRYLVKRTGEKVFLECVQDMDHENMFWYRQDPGLGLRLIYFSYDVKMKEKGDIPEGYSVSREKKERFSLILESASTNQTSMYLCASSLPTSGTDTQYFGPGTRLTVL.